This T cell receptor (beta chain) stems from a study of shared clonotypes between healthy human individuals (dated by TCRdb to the early 2020s). Broadly, across the study: A couple of women and a few men aged 18 to 49 years were included in the cohort. Per donor, three plates each were used for CD4 naive and CD4 memory, two for CD8 naive, and one for CD8 memory. The study deeply sequenced blood TCR repertoires of five healthy adults to estimate repertoire size and the extent of clonotype sharing between individuals. To increase sequencing depth and limit assay-specific biases, TCR repertoire library preparation and sequencing were carried out by different laboratories using diverse techniques. Each donor's leukapheresis produced roughly between about 0.8 and 8.9 billion PBMCs. Beyond this particular receptor, the publication reports: Pairwise subsampling led to the expectation that sequencing depth would affect the degree of clonotype sharing among donors. Clonotypes shared by all four sorted-subset donors showed higher generation probabilities than non-shared clonotypes. Sampling was restricted to blood, and TCR repertoires in tissues likely differ from the TCR repertoires found in blood. Incomplete sequencing was indicated by rarefaction of sorted-subset datasets, despite the large sequencing depth. The genetic and exposure-history diversity represented was limited by the small number of donors. Across a handful of donors, 5% to 6% of naive CD4, roughly 3.5% of naive CD8, approximately 2.5% of memory CD4, and 0.4% of memory CD8 clonotypes were shared. Estimated clonotype richness was generally larger for naive than for memory subsets.

Using the deep immunoSEQ assay, multiplex PCR amplified TCR CDR3 regions from genomic DNA. For each cell subset, the extracted genomic DNA was distributed evenly across all wells of several immunoSEQ 96-well plates, and each plate served as one replicate. For sorted subsets, about 200 ng genomic DNA, equal to 25,000 to 35,000 T cell genomes, was loaded into each replicate PCR. Purified libraries were quantified with a Qubit 3.0 fluorometer, sized on a Bioanalyzer 2100, and re-quantified with the KAPA Library Quantification kit. Each immunoSEQ 96-well plate was sequenced on its own single-read 150-cycle Illumina NextSeq 550 flow cell. On the study's bioinformatics: The immunoSEQ output contained only junctional sequences without quality scores, so filtering could not match that applied to full-length reads. To assign V/J genes and CDR3, sequences were annotated using PyIR, a Python wrapper for IgBLAST v1.9, with IMGT germline references. Any read was removed if the V/J assignment was weak (E-value above 1e-6), the CDR3 was missing, or the read contained stop codons, out-of-frame junctions, or ambiguous translated residues. V3J clonotypes were defined by identical inferred V gene, J gene, and CDR3 amino acid sequence. Percentage overlap between repertoires was computed as shared unique clonotypes divided by the size of the smaller repertoire. Repertoire richness was assessed with RTK rarefaction, the Chao1 estimator, and Recon v2.1 estimates of unobserved clonotypes. Generation probabilities for all TCRbeta clonotypes obtained by the gDNA method from a few donors were computed using OLGA. Here the immuneACCESS table is served through TCRdb, limited to in-frame sequences with V and J called. Missing clones are a known gap in these copies; in checked studies unresolved V genes cover under half, and the rest lacks a known reason. V, J and clone size are taken as reported in that table, and D and trimming were inferred from the DNA itself. Present in this sample are 1.5 million to 2.5 million clones, about 95% of which were seen just once. In total, the top ten clones hold 1.2% of the sample.

In regard to this clone: Its antigen is unknown. No quality values exist for individual bases; no much larger clone is one base distant.

From its cysteine to its phenylalanine, the CDR3 spans 16 amino acids. The entry retains the CDR3 DNA only, 48 bases that are in frame from base 1. CDR1 is given as SGHRS and CDR2 as YFSETQ, both from the germline V gene. At the junction V is shortened by 0 bases and J by 1 base; bases outside the gene matches: 7. CD8 naive samples consisted of CD45RO-negative cells that were positively selected for CCR7, yielding a CD45RA+CCR7+ population without TemRA cells. Healthy HIV-negative adults with no recently reported acute infections or vaccinations were included as donors. Only Caucasian adults living in Nashville, Tennessee, USA were represented among the donors. After blood collection by leukapheresis, PBMCs were isolated using Ficoll-Histopaque density gradient centrifugation and then cryopreserved in the vapor phase of liquid nitrogen. Analytical flow cytometry was used to check the purity and quantity of each magnetically sorted T cell population. Each sorted fraction had its genomic DNA isolated and then quantified by UV absorbance on a Nanodrop 2000c.

The sequence links TRBV5-1 to TRBJ2-7; 7 middle bases align to TRBD1. The receptor's source is a man aged 18-30 years in good health. The sequenced sample was naive CD8+ T cells sorted from blood. Reading the label with the study, this specimen's cell subset or site is: CD45RA+CCR7+. The nucleotides are TGCGCCAGCAGCTTGGAAGACAGGGCTGAGTCCTACGAGCAGTACTTC. Its translation is CASSLEDRAESYEQYF.